This T cell receptor beta chain was captured by sequencing in a study of T-cell reconstitution after alpha-beta-depleted transplantation in children. The TCRbeta library was prepared with unique molecular identifiers. Via MiXCR, TCRdb re-called the PCR reads, giving one row per CDR3 protein. The table shows about 980,000 distinct CDR3 sequences, with about 30% occurring only once. The study, taken as a whole, reports: Several hundred rapidly expanded clones from non-depleted graft cells reportedly supplied alpha-beta T cells about two months post-transplant. At the one-year point after transplant, T-cell counts and TCRbeta diversity were found to come mostly from T cells that had been newly produced.

The germline V and J ends were trimmed by 2 bases and 3 bases, with 7 bases remaining between them. CDR1 MNHEY and CDR2 SVGEGT come from the germline V gene. The CDR3 has 13 residues. This clonotype was detected only a few times. Its antigen is still unknown. This TCR came from a boy under three years old who had a stem cell transplant for SCID, so the T cells may come from the graft donor. This material consisted of PBMCs, mostly from graft donor cells, taken 360 days after TCRalphabeta/CD19-depleted stem cell transplant. The rearrangement uses TRBV6-2 or TRBV6-3 and TRBJ1-1, with D unresolved. The DNA for the CDR3 is TGTGCCAGCAGTTACAAGGAATACACTGAAGCTTTCTTT. Protein sequence: CASSYKEYTEAFF.